The T cell receptor (beta chain) described here comes from a study of identical twins. Broader study findings: Interpretation of the results relied on cross-sectional statistical analysis and not on following the same donors.

This CDR3 is 16 amino acids long. V lost 3 bases and J lost 7; bases outside the gene matches: 8. Germline V gene lookup returns CDR1 ENHRY and CDR2 SYGVKD. Via MiXCR, TCRdb re-called the 5' RACE reads, giving one row per CDR3 protein. The sample records about 530,000 distinct CDR3 sequences, roughly 15% being singletons. This clonotype has a handful of counts. As yet, its antigen is unknown. This sample also belongs to another study, concerning yellow fever vaccine responses in identical twins.

The J gene is TRBJ2-3, the V gene TRBV10-3; 12 bases match TRBD1. The sequenced sample consisted of CD4+ T cells sorted from blood. This receptor was identified in a woman under 30 in good health. The CDR3 coding sequence is TGTGCCATCAGTGATATGGGACAGGGGGCTGGGAATACGCAGTATTTT. Protein: CAISDMGQGAGNTQYF.